This TCR beta chain is from a study of T cell responses to AZD1222 COVID-19 vaccine. Method: immunoSEQ multiplex PCR; TCRdb's copy keeps in-frame clones and lacks some. The repertoire holds 130,000 to 150,000 clones, with around 90% as singletons. CDR1 MGHDK and CDR2 SYGVNS come from the germline V gene. V gave up 5 bases and J gave up 3 bases, with 23 bases separating them. CDR3 length: 17 amino acids. The clonotype originates from an adult in good health. The rearrangement joins TRBV25-1 to TRBJ2-7, with D perhaps TRBD1 or TRBD2 (7 bases each). The sequencing used peripheral blood, collected on day 0 of AZD1222 vaccination. For the CDR3, the DNA is TGTGCCAGCAGTCCTCAGGGGGGGACCCCTTCCCGCTACGAGCAGTACTTC. It yields the protein CASSPQGGTPSRYEQYF.